This note documents a single TCR beta chain sequence. Antigen unknown. The PCR made use of 60 Vbeta and 13 Jbeta primers. Study processing details: There were 80 million to 95 million unique TCR beta chains by a later count, and 8.5 million to 14 million of them were shared. Some clones are missing from TCRdb's copy, which holds only in-frame ones; the method was immunoSEQ multiplex PCR. That table furnishes V, J and clone size, whereas the DNA furnished D and trimming. This table has around 150,000 clones, about 70% appearing once. Germline assignment: CDR1 SNHLY and CDR2 FYNNEI. The CDR3 loop spans 14 amino acids. V lost 5 bases and J 4 bases, leaving 14 bases between the germline ends. The data belong to a study of cytomegalovirus exposure and HLA in healthy donors. Study observations and caveats: In vitro checks showed that a few CMV-associated chains really do target CMV antigens. The study listed roughly 150 cytomegalovirus-associated TCR beta chains. Cytomegalovirus status was reportedly diagnosed by the classifier with high specificity and sensitivity.

The source material was PBMCs. This receptor was identified in a woman between 40 and 55 years old in good health and CMV-seropositive. V is TRBV2 and J is TRBJ1-1; perhaps TRBD1 as D (5 bases). The CDR3 nucleotides read TGTGCCAGCAGTCTCCAGGGAGGGGCCACTGAAGCTTTCTTT. It encodes CASSLQGGATEAFF.